This TCR beta chain was obtained from a study of T cell repertoires in ileal Crohn's disease. This clone was recorded a few times. The time point is: inflamed ileum from the surgical specimen. Method: immunoSEQ multiplex PCR; TCRdb's copy keeps in-frame clones and lacks some. The sample includes 15,000 or so clones, about three quarters of them seen just once. This CDR3 spans 14 amino acids. The V gene's germline CDR1 is LGHNA and CDR2 YNFKEQ. V shed 2 bases and J shed 3 bases, with 10 bases lying between them. The chain is built from TRBV4-2 and TRBJ2-5; D is uncertain. Sequencing was done on a sample of ileal tissue. The TCR was taken from an adult with Crohn's disease. This chain's CDR3 is CASSQSAQKETQYF. The CDR3 coding sequence is TGTGCCAGCAGCCAATCGGCTCAAAAAGAGACCCAGTACTTC.